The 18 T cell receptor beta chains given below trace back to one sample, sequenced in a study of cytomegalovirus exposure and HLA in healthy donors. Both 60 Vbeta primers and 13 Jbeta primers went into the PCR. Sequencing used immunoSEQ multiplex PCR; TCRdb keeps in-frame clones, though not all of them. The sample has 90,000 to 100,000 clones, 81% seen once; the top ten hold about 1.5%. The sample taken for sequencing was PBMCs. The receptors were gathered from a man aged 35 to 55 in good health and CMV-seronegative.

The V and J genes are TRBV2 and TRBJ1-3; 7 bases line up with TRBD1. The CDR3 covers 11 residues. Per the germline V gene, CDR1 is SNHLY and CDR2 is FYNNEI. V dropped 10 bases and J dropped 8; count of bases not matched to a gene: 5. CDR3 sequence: CATTQGDTIYF. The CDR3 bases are TGTGCCACTACTCAGGGGGACACCATATATTTT.

The CDR3 region is CASSLVVRDCGGYTF. CDR3 in DNA: TGTGCCAGCAGCTTAGTGGTCCGGGACTGTGGTGGCTACACCTTC. V and J are TRBV7-9 and TRBJ1-2; maybe TRBD1 (5 bases). The ends were cut back, 1 base at V and 7 bases at J, with 16 bases in the middle. In germline, CDR1 is SEHNR, CDR2 FQNEAQ (reference sequence). The CDR3 length is 15 residues.

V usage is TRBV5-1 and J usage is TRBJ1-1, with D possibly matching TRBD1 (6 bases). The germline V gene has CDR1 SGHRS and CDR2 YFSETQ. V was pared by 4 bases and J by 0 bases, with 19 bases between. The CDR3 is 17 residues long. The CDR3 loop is CASSPRLTGSMNTEAFF. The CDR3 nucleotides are TGCGCCAGCAGCCCCCGACTGACAGGAAGTATGAACACTGAAGCTTTCTTT.

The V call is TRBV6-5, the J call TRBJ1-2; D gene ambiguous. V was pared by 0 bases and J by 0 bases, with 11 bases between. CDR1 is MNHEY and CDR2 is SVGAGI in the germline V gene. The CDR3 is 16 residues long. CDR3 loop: CASSYSILGANYGYTF. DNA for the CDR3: TGTGCCAGCAGTTACTCGATTTTGGGCGCTAACTATGGCTACACCTTC.

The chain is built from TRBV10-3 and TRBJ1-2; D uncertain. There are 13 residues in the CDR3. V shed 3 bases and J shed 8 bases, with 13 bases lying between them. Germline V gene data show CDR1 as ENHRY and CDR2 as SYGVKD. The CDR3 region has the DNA TGTGCCATCAGTGACACTACCACCCGGGGCTACACCTTC. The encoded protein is CAISDTTTRGYTF.

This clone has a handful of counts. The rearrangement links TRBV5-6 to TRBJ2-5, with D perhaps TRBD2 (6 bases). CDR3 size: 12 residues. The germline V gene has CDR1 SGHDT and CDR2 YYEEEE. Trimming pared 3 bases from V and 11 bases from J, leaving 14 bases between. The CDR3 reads CASSWGTREQYF. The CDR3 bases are TGTGCCAGCAGCTGGGGCACTCGGGAGCAGTACTTC.

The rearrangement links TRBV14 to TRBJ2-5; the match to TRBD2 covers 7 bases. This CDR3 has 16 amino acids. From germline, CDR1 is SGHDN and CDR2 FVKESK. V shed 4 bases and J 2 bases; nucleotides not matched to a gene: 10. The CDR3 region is CASSRLAGRIQETQYF. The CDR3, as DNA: TGTGCCAGCAGCCGACTAGCCGGGAGGATACAAGAGACCCAGTACTTC.

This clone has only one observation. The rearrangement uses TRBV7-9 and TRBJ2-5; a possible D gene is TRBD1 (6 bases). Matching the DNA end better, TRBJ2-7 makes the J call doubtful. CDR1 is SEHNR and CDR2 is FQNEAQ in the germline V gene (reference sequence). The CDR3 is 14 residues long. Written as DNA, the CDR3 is TGTGCCAGCAGCGAAAACGGACAGTCCTACGAGCAGTACTTC. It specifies CASSENGQSYEQYF.

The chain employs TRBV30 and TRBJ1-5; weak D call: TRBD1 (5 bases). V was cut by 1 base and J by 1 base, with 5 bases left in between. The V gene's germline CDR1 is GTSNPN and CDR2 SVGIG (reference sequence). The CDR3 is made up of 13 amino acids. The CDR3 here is CAWSEGSNQPQHF. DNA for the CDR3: TGTGCCTGGAGTGAGGGGAGCAATCAGCCCCAGCATTTT. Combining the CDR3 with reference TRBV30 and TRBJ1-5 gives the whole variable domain SQTIHQWPATLVQPVGSPLSLECTVEGTSNPNLYWYRQAAGRGLQLLFYSVGIGQISSEVPQNLSASRPQDRQFILSSKKLLLSDSGFYLCAWSEGSNQPQHFGDGTRLSIL.

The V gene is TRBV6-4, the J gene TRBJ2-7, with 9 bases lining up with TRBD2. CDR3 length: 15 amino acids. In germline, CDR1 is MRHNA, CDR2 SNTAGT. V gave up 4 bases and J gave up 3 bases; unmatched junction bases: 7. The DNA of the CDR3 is TGTGCCAGCAGTGTCGAAGCGGGGGGAAACTACGAGCAGTACTTC. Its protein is CASSVEAGGNYEQYF.

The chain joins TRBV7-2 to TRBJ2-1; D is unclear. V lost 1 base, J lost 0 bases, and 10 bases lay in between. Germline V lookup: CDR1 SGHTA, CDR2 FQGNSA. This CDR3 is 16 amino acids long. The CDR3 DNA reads TGTGCCAGCAGCTTAGTGGCAGGCAGCTCCTACAATGAGCAGTTCTTC. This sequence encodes CASSLVAGSSYNEQFF.

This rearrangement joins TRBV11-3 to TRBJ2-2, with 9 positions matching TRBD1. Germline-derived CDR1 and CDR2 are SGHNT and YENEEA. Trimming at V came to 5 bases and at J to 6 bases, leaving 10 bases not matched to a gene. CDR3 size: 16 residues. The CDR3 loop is CASSPGTGTNSGELFF. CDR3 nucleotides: TGTGCCAGCAGCCCCGGGACAGGGACAAATTCCGGGGAGCTGTTTTTT.

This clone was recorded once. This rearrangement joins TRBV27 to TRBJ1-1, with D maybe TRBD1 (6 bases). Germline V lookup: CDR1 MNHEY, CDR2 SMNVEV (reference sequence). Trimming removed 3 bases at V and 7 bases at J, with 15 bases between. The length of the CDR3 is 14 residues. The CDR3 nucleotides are TGTGCCAGCAGTTTTGTAGACAGGAGGAGTGAAGCTTTCTTT. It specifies CASSFVDRRSEAFF.

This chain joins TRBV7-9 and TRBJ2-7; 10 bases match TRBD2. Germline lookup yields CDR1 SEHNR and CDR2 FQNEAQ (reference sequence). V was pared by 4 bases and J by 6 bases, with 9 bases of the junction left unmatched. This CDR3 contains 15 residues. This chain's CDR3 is CASSSSAGGPGEQYF. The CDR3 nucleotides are TGTGCCAGCAGCTCCTCAGCGGGGGGGCCGGGCGAGCAGTACTTC.

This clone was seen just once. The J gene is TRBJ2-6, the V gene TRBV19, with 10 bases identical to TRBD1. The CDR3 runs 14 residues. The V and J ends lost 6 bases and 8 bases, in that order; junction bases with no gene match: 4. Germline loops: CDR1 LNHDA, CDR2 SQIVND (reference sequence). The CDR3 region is CASRGTGDPNVLTF. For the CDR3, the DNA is TGTGCCAGTAGGGGGACAGGGGATCCCAACGTCCTGACTTTC.

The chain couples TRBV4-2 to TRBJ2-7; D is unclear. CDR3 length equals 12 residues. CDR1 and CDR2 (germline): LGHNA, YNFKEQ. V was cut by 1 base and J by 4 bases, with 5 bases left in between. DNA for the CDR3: TGTGCCAGCAGCCAAGGAGCGTACGAGCAGTACTTC. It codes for CASSQGAYEQYF.

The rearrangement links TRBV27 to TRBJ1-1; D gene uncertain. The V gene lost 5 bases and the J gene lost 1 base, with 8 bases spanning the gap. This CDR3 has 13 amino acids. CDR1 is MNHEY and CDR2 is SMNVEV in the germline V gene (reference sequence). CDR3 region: CASSPHKNTEAFF. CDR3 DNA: TGTGCCAGCAGTCCTCACAAGAACACTGAAGCTTTCTTT.

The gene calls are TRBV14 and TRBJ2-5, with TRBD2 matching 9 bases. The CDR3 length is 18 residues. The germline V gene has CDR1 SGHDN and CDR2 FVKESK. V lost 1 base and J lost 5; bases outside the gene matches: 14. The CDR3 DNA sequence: TGTGCCAGCAGCCAAGGAAGGGCTAGCGGGGAAACCCGCGAGACCCAGTACTTC. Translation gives CASSQGRASGETRETQYF.